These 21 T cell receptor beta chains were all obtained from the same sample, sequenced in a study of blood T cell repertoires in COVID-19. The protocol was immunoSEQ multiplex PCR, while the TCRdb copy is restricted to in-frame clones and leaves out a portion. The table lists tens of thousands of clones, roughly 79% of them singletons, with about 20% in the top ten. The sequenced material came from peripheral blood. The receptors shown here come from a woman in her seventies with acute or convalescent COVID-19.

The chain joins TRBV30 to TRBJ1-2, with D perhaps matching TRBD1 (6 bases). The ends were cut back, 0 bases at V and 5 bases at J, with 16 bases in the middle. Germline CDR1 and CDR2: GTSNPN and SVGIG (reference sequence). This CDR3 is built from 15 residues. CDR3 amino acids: CAWSVKRGNWYGYTF. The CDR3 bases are TGTGCCTGGAGTGTAAAGAGGGGGAATTGGTATGGCTACACCTTC.

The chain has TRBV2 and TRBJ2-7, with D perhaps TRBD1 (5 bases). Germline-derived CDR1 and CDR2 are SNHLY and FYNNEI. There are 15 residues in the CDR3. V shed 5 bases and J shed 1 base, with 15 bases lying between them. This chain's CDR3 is CASSSTGRVSYEQYF. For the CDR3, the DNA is TGTGCCAGCAGTTCAACAGGTCGGGTTTCCTACGAGCAGTACTTC.

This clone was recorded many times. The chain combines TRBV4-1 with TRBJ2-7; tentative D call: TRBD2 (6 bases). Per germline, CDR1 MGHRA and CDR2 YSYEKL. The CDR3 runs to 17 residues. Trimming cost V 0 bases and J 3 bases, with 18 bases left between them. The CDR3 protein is CASSQDNRAGRGYEQYF. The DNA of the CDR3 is TGCGCCAGCAGCCAAGATAATCGAGCGGGTAGGGGCTACGAGCAGTACTTC.

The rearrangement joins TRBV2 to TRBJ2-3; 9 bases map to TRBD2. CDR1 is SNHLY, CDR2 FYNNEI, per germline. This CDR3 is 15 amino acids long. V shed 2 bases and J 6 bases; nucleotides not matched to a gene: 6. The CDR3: CASSESLAGYDTQYF. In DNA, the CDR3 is TGTGCCAGCAGTGAAAGCCTAGCGGGATATGATACGCAGTATTTT.

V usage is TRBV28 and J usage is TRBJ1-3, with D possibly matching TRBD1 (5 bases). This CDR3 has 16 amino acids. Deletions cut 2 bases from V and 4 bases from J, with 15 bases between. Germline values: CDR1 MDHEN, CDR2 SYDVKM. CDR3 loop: CASSLDGRVPGNTIYF. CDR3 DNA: TGTGCCAGCAGTTTAGACGGCAGGGTACCGGGAAACACCATATATTTT.

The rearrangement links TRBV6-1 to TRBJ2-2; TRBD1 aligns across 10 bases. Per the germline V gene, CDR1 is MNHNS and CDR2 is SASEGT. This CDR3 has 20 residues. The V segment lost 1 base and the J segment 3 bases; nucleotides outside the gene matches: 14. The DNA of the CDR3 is TGTGCCAGCAGTGAAGTGGTAGGGGTCTCGGACAGGGGGGACACCGGGGAGCTGTTTTTT. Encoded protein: CASSEVVGVSDRGDTGELFF.

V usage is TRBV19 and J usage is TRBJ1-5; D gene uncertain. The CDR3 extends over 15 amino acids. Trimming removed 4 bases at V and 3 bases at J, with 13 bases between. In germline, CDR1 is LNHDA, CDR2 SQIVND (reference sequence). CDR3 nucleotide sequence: TGTGCCAGTAGTAGAGGGCGCCAGAACAATCAGCCCCAGCATTTT. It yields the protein CASSRGRQNNQPQHF. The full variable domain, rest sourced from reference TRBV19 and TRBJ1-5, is DGGITQSPKYLFRKEGQNVTLSCEQNLNHDAMYWYRQDPGQGLRLIYYSQIVNDFQKGDIAEGYSVSREKKESFPLTVTSAQKNPTAFYLCASSRGRQNNQPQHFGDGTRLSIL.

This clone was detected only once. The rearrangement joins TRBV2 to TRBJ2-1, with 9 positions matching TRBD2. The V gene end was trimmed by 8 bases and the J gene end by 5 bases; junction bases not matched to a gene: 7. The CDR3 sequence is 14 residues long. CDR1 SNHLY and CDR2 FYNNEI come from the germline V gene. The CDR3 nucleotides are TGTGCCAGCTCGCGGGAGGGTTATAACAATGAGCAGTTCTTC. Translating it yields CASSREGYNNEQFF.

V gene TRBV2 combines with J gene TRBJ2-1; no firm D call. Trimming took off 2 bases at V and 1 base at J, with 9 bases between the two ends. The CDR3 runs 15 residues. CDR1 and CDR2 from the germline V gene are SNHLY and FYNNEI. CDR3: CASSEYAESYNEQFF. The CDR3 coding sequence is TGTGCCAGCAGTGAATATGCGGAGTCCTACAATGAGCAGTTCTTC.

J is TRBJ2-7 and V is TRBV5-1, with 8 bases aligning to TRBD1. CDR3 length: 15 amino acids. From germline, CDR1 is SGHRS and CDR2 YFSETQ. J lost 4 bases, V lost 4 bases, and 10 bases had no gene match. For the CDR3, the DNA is TGCGCCAGCAGCCGAGATGGACAGGGACCTTACGAGCAGTACTTC. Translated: CASSRDGQGPYEQYF.

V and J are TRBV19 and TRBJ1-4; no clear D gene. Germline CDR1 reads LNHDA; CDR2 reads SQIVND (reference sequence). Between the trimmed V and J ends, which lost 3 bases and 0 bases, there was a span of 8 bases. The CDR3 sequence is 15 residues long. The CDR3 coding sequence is TGTGCCAGTAGTATTTCCGGTGCAACTAATGAAAAACTGTTTTTT. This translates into CASSISGATNEKLFF.

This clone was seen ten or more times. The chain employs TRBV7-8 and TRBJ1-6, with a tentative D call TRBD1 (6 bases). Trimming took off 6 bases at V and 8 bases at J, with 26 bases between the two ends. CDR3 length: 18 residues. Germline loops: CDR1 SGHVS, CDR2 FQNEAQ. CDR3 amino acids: CASRYLGGLSGVDSPLHF. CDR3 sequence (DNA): TGTGCCAGCAGATACTTGGGGGGGCTGTCTGGGGTGGATTCACCCCTCCACTTT.

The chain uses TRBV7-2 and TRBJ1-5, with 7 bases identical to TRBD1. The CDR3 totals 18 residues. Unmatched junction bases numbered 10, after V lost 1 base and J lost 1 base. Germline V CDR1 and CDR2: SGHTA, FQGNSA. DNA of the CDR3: TGTGCCAGCAGCTTAGGTTTTAGGACAGGAACGAGCAATCAGCCCCAGCATTTT. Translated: CASSLGFRTGTSNQPQHF.

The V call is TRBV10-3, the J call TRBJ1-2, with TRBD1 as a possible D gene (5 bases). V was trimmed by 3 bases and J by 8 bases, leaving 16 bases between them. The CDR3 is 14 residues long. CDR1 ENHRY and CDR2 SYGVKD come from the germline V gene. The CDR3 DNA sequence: TGTGCCATCAGTGATCTTACAGGCTCCGGGGGCTACACCTTC. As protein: CAISDLTGSGGYTF.

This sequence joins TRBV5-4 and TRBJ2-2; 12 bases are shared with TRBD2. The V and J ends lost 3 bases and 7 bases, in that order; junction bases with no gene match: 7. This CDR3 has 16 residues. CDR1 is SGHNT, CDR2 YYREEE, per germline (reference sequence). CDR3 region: CASSSTSGRTGGELFF. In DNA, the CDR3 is TGTGCCAGCAGCTCGACTAGCGGGAGAACAGGCGGGGAGCTGTTTTTT.

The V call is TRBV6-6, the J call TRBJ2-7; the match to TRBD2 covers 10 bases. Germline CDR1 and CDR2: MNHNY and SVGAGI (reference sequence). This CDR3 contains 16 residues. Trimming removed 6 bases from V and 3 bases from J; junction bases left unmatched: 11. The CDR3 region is CASRSGTSEPFYEQYF. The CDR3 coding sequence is TGTGCCAGCAGGTCCGGGACTAGCGAGCCTTTCTACGAGCAGTACTTC.

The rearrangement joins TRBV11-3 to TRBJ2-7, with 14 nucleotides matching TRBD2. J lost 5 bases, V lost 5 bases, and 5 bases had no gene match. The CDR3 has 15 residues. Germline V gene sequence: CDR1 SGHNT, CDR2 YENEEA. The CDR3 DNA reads TGTGCCAGCAGCCCGGGGACTAGCGGGAGCCACGAGCAGTACTTC. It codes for CASSPGTSGSHEQYF.

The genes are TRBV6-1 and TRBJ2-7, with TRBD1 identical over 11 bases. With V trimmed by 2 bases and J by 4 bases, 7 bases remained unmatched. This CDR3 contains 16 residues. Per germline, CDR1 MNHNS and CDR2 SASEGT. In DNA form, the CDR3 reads TGTGCCAGCAGTGAATATAGGACAGGGGGCGCGTACGAGCAGTACTTC. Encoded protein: CASSEYRTGGAYEQYF.

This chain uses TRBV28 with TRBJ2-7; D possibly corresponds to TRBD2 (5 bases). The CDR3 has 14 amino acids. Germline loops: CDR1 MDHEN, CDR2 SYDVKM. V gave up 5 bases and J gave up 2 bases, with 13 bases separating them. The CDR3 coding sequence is TGTGCCAGCAGTCCGGAGGTCCCAGCCTACGAGCAGTACTTC. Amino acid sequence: CASSPEVPAYEQYF.

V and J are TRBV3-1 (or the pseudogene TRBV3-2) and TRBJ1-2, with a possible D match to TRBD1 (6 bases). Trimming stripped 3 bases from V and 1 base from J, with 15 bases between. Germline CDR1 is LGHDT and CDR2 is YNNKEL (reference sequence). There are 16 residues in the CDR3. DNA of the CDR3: TGTGCCAGCAGCCATCAGGACAGAAATTATAACTATGGCTACACCTTC. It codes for CASSHQDRNYNYGYTF.

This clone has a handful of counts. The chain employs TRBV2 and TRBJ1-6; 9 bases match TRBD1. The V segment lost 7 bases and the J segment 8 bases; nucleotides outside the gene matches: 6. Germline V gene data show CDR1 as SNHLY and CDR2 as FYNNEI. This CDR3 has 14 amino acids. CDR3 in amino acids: CASILTGGYSPLHF. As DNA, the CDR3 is TGTGCCAGCATACTCACAGGGGGCTATTCACCCCTCCACTTT.